A single sample gave rise to the 29 T cell receptor beta chains below, sequenced in a study of identical twins. TCRdb independently ran MiXCR on the 5' RACE reads; one entry per CDR3 protein. The table lists about 240,000 distinct CDR3 sequences, approximately 10% of them singletons. The material sequenced was memory T cells sorted from blood. The origin of the receptors is a man aged 50 or older in good health.

The table lists this clonotype with a few counts. The chain has TRBV20-1 and TRBJ1-6, with a weak D call TRBD1 (5 bases). V was pared by 0 bases and J by 9 bases, with 18 bases between. The germline gives CDR1 DFQATT, CDR2 SNEGSKA (reference sequence). This CDR3 contains 16 residues. CDR3 nucleotide sequence: TGCAGTGCTAGAGATGGGGTTGGGGGTATAAGTTCACCCCTCCACTTT. It translates to CSARDGVGGISSPLHF.

This chain joins TRBV29-1 and TRBJ2-7; 9 bases line up with TRBD1. CDR3 length: 14 residues. CDR1 is SQVTM and CDR2 is ANQGSEA in the germline V gene. V lost 5 bases, J lost 3 bases, and 8 bases stayed unmatched. The CDR3 DNA reads TGCAGCGTTACCGGGACAGGGTCCGTCTACGAGCAGTACTTC. The encoded protein is CSVTGTGSVYEQYF.

This clonotype was recorded a few times. The rearrangement links TRBV29-1 to TRBJ2-1, with TRBD2 matching 7 bases. CDR3 length: 15 amino acids. The germline V gene has CDR1 SQVTM and CDR2 ANQGSEA. J was trimmed by 0 bases and V by 6 bases; bases with no gene match: 8. The CDR3 is CSVDGLVDSYNEQFF. DNA for the CDR3: TGCAGCGTAGACGGACTAGTCGACTCCTACAATGAGCAGTTCTTC.

This clonotype was counted many times. V and J are TRBV5-1 and TRBJ2-5; 8 bases line up with TRBD1. CDR1 is SGHRS and CDR2 is YFSETQ in the germline V gene. CDR3 length equals 15 residues. V lost 4 bases, J lost 4 bases, and 9 bases stayed unmatched. The CDR3 protein is CASSPGQGGRETQYF. The CDR3 nucleotides read TGCGCCAGCAGCCCTGGACAGGGAGGCAGAGAGACCCAGTACTTC.

This clonotype was found many times. J is TRBJ2-7 and V is TRBV11-2; TRBD2 might be the D (6 bases). Trimming stripped 1 base from V and 4 bases from J, with 14 bases between. Germline V gene data show CDR1 as SGHAT and CDR2 as FQNNGV. There are 15 residues in the CDR3. CDR3 in amino acids: CASSLVGLGGYEQYF. CDR3 DNA sequence: TGTGCCAGCAGCTTAGTGGGACTGGGGGGTTACGAGCAGTACTTC.

Only a few counts were recorded for this clonotype. This chain links TRBV7-2 with TRBJ2-3; tentatively, D is TRBD1 (6 bases). CDR1 is SGHTA and CDR2 is FQGNSA in the germline V gene. This CDR3 has 13 amino acids. The V end lost 1 base, the J end lost 5 bases, and 7 bases lay between the germline ends. As DNA, the CDR3 is TGTGCCAGCAGCTTAGACAGGGAAGATACGCAGTATTTT. It specifies CASSLDREDTQYF.

This clonotype has only one observation. This chain links TRBV6-1 with TRBJ1-4; possible D gene TRBD1, 5 bases. This CDR3 has 13 amino acids. CDR1 is MNHNS, CDR2 SASEGT, per germline. The CDR3 loop is CAVRGATNEKLFF. CDR3 in DNA: TGTGCAGTGAGGGGTGCAACTAATGAAAAACTGTTTTTT.

This clonotype occurred many times. V usage is TRBV25-1 and J usage is TRBJ2-7; D may be TRBD2 (6 bases). Trimming removed 8 bases from V and 3 bases from J, with 14 bases in between. The CDR3 runs to 13 residues. From germline, CDR1 is MGHDK and CDR2 SYGVNS. The CDR3 loop is CASRGPGSYEQYF. For the CDR3, the DNA is TGTGCCAGCCGAGGACCCGGGAGCTACGAGCAGTACTTC.

The V call is TRBV11-2, the J call TRBJ2-5, with D tentatively TRBD2 (7 bases). Trimming removed 8 bases from V and 5 bases from J, with 15 bases in between. CDR3 length: 13 residues. Germline V CDR1 and CDR2: SGHAT, FQNNGV. CDR3 residues: CASWGGPGETQYF. CDR3 DNA: TGTGCCAGCTGGGGGGGGCCCGGTGAGACCCAGTACTTC.

The chain is built from TRBV4-3 and TRBJ2-1; 8 nucleotides line up with TRBD1. Trimming at V came to 0 bases and at J to 5 bases, leaving 9 bases not matched to a gene. The CDR3 contains 17 residues. Germline loops: CDR1 LGHNA, CDR2 YSLEER. The CDR3 sequence is CASSQDFGRGLDNEQFF. Written as DNA, the CDR3 is TGCGCCAGCAGCCAAGATTTCGGCAGGGGGCTTGACAATGAGCAGTTCTTC.

The chain is built from TRBV19 and TRBJ1-2, with a tentative D call TRBD1 (6 bases). Trimming stripped 8 bases from V and 2 bases from J, with 12 bases between. The CDR3 is 13 amino acids. The germline gives CDR1 LNHDA, CDR2 SQIVND (reference sequence). The CDR3: CASWDTANYGYTF. In DNA, the CDR3 is TGTGCCAGTTGGGACACCGCGAACTATGGCTACACCTTC.

This clonotype was counted many times. This chain uses TRBV4-3 with TRBJ1-2; 7 nucleotides agree with TRBD1. V lost 0 bases, J lost 4 bases, and 11 bases stayed unmatched. This CDR3 comprises 17 residues. Germline V gene lookup returns CDR1 LGHNA and CDR2 YSLEER. The chain's CDR3 is CASSQDLPRDSGYGYTF. The CDR3, as DNA: TGCGCCAGCAGCCAAGATCTCCCCCGGGACAGCGGCTATGGCTACACCTTC.

This sequence joins TRBV20-1 and TRBJ2-7; 9 nucleotides line up with TRBD1. Germline lookup yields CDR1 DFQATT and CDR2 SNEGSKA (reference sequence). The J segment lost 4 bases and the V segment lost 6 bases, leaving 4 bases of the junction unmatched. This CDR3 has 12 amino acids. CDR3: CSAEGQGYEQYF. In DNA form, the CDR3 reads TGCAGTGCCGAAGGACAGGGGTACGAGCAGTACTTC.

This clonotype was counted at least ten times. V usage is TRBV5-1 and J usage is TRBJ1-3, with TRBD1 as a possible D gene (6 bases). The germline V and J ends were trimmed by 0 bases and 1 base, with 8 bases remaining between them. The CDR3 has 15 amino acids. Germline V gives CDR1 SGHRS, CDR2 YFSETQ. In nucleotides, the CDR3 is TGCGCCAGCAGCTTGGAAACAGGGTCTGGAAACACCATATATTTT. Protein product: CASSLETGSGNTIYF.

The chain links TRBV20-1 to TRBJ1-4, with D uncertain. Germline-derived CDR1 and CDR2 are DFQATT and SNEGSKA (reference sequence). The CDR3 is made up of 13 amino acids. Trimming stripped 0 bases from V and 5 bases from J, with 7 bases between. The CDR3 sequence: CSARDVGNEKLFF. For the CDR3, the DNA is TGCAGTGCTAGAGACGTAGGGAATGAAAAACTGTTTTTT.

This clonotype was picked up many times. The rearrangement joins TRBV29-1 to TRBJ2-1; 11 positions agree with TRBD2. Per the germline V gene, CDR1 is SQVTM and CDR2 is ANQGSEA. Trimming at V came to 1 base and at J to 1 base, leaving 3 bases not matched to a gene. CDR3 length: 16 residues. As DNA, the CDR3 is TGCAGCGTTGAAGCGGGACTAGCGGAATCCTACAATGAGCAGTTCTTC. The encoded protein is CSVEAGLAESYNEQFF.

This clonotype showed up just a few times. V usage is TRBV7-2 and J usage is TRBJ2-2; 7 bases match TRBD1. The CDR3 contains 14 residues. Germline values: CDR1 SGHTA, CDR2 FQGNSA. Unmatched junction bases numbered 6, after V lost 5 bases and J lost 6 bases. The CDR3 is CASSPRQGAGELFF. The DNA for the CDR3 is TGTGCCAGCAGCCCTCGACAGGGAGCCGGGGAGCTGTTTTTT.

This chain links TRBV3-1 with TRBJ1-5; D perhaps matches TRBD1 (5 bases). Germline V CDR1 and CDR2: LGHDT, YNNKEL (reference sequence). The ends were cut back, 11 bases at V and 3 bases at J, with 17 bases in the middle. The CDR3 has 14 amino acids. The CDR3 nucleotides are TGTGCCGGAATCCAGGGTCGTAACAATCAGCCCCAGCATTTT. Translation gives CAGIQGRNNQPQHF.

The table lists this clonotype with a few counts. J is TRBJ1-5 and V is TRBV2; D gene ambiguous. The CDR3 runs to 14 residues. From germline, CDR1 is SNHLY and CDR2 FYNNEI. Trimming shortened V by 1 base and J by 4 bases, and 8 bases separated the two germline ends. The CDR3 bases are TGTGCCAGCAGTGAAGATATAGTAAATCAGCCCCAGCATTTT. Amino acid sequence: CASSEDIVNQPQHF.

Ten or more counts support this clonotype. The rearrangement joins TRBV10-3 to TRBJ2-7; no definite D call. V was shortened by 6 bases and J by 1 base, with 10 bases between the two germline ends. Germline V CDR1 and CDR2: ENHRY, SYGVKD. The CDR3 runs to 13 residues. The CDR3 is CAIRPTESYEQYF. The CDR3 DNA sequence: TGTGCCATCAGACCGACCGAGTCCTACGAGCAGTACTTC.

The DNA of the CDR3 is TGTGCCAGCAGTGACTGGGTTTCCGAGCAGTACTTC. It specifies CASSDWVSEQYF. The V gene is TRBV25-1, the J gene TRBJ2-7; D is undetermined. The CDR3 has 12 residues. Germline CDR1 is MGHDK and CDR2 is SYGVNS. V dropped 3 bases and J dropped 6 bases, with 9 bases sitting between them.

This clonotype was counted between two and nine times. The genes are TRBV11-2 and TRBJ1-2; D is uncertain. The germline V and J ends were trimmed by 2 bases and 4 bases, with 17 bases remaining between them. Germline CDR1 SGHAT, CDR2 FQNNGV. There are 16 residues in the CDR3. CDR3 loop: CASSLFSVASRYGYTF. CDR3 nucleotide sequence: TGTGCCAGCAGCTTATTTTCGGTGGCCTCCCGCTATGGCTACACCTTC.

This clonotype was seen repeatedly, ten times or more. This chain connects TRBV5-1 to TRBJ2-5, with 9 bases aligning to TRBD1. Unmatched junction bases numbered 5, after V lost 1 base and J lost 7 bases. Germline V gene data show CDR1 as SGHRS and CDR2 as YFSETQ. The CDR3 consists of 14 residues. CDR3 coding DNA: TGCGCCAGCAGCTTGCAGGGGACAGGGACGACCCAGTACTTC. It translates to CASSLQGTGTTQYF.

This clonotype has at least ten counts. The rearrangement joins TRBV11-2 to TRBJ2-5, with no clear D. This CDR3 has 12 amino acids. Germline V gene data show CDR1 as SGHAT and CDR2 as FQNNGV. Trimming took off 1 base at V and 6 bases at J, with 6 bases between the two ends. The CDR3 is CASSLVGQTQYF. Written as DNA, the CDR3 is TGTGCCAGCAGCTTAGTCGGGCAGACCCAGTACTTC.

This clonotype came up a few times. V and J are TRBV4-2 and TRBJ2-7; D call uncertain. Germline V gives CDR1 LGHNA, CDR2 YNFKEQ. Deletions cut 4 bases from V and 1 base from J, with 8 bases between. The CDR3 extends over 13 amino acids. Written as DNA, the CDR3 is TGTGCCAGCAGCCCAGACGCTTCCTACGAGCAGTACTTC. It specifies CASSPDASYEQYF.

This clonotype appeared a few times. The rearrangement links TRBV7-9 to TRBJ1-6, with a weak D call TRBD1 (5 bases). Per germline, CDR1 SEHNR and CDR2 FQNEAQ (reference sequence). Trimming cost V 2 bases and J 7 bases, with 18 bases left between them. This CDR3 is 17 amino acids long. CDR3 nucleotides: TGTGCCAGCAGCTTAAAGGACAAAGGGAGGGAAAATTCACCCCTCCACTTT. Translation: CASSLKDKGRENSPLHF.

This clonotype appeared a few times. This chain links TRBV5-5 with TRBJ2-5, with a weak D call TRBD2 (6 bases). The CDR3 sequence is 13 residues long. The V gene's germline CDR1 is SGHKS and CDR2 YYEKEE (reference sequence). V lost 3 bases and J lost 7, with 13 bases in between. The CDR3 reads CASSSRTEGTQYF. The CDR3 DNA reads TGTGCCAGCAGCTCGCGCACGGAGGGGACCCAGTACTTC.

The J gene is TRBJ2-3, the V gene TRBV29-1; 13 bases line up with TRBD2. V lost 4 bases to trimming and J lost 7 bases; unmatched junction nucleotides: 14. The CDR3 covers 17 residues. The germline gives CDR1 SQVTM, CDR2 ANQGSEA. CDR3 in DNA: TGCAGCGTTGGACTAGCGGGGGGACCAAGTGCCCGATATACGCAGTATTTT. Protein product: CSVGLAGGPSARYTQYF.

The table lists this clonotype with a few counts. The CDR3 region has the DNA TGTGCCAGCAAGGGGGCCGTACAGGGGTATAGAGATACGCAGTATTTT. Its translation: CASKGAVQGYRDTQYF. This chain joins TRBV2 and TRBJ2-3, with TRBD1 identical over 7 bases. V was clipped by 7 bases and J by 5 bases; unmatched bases: 15. The CDR3 is 16 residues long. Germline-derived CDR1 and CDR2 are SNHLY and FYNNEI.